This TCR beta chain is drawn from a study of CD8 T cells in Susac syndrome. Sequencing targeted TCR beta in T cells from blood (CD8+ and CD4+). Each multiple sclerosis control was a treatment-naive patient with relapsing-remitting disease that was either stable or active. Isolation of CD8+ and CD4+ T cells was performed negatively, whereas enrichment of TEMRA cells was done by FACS. V lost 4 bases to trimming and J lost 11 bases; unmatched junction nucleotides: 12. CDR1 and CDR2 (germline): SQVTM, ANQGSEA. CDR3 size: 14 residues. Roughly 0.45 to 1 ug RNA was reverse transcribed with random hexamers. In TCRdb, the immunoSEQ multiplex PCR reads were re-called with MiXCR into one record per CDR3 protein. The data hold roughly 200,000 distinct CDR3 sequences, with around 95% observed a single time.

Input material: CD4+ T cells from PBMCs. The clonotype was recovered from a human donor with multiple sclerosis. The gene calls are TRBV29-1 and TRBJ1-5, with 9 positions matching TRBD1. CDR3 amino acids: CSVVTGTGIRAQHF. CDR3 in DNA: TGCAGCGTTGTTACTGGGACAGGGATAAGGGCCCAGCATTTT.